A selection of T cell receptor beta chains follows, all from one sample in a study of T cell responses to AZD1222 COVID-19 vaccine. Profiled with immunoSEQ multiplex PCR; TCRdb holds only in-frame clones, not every one. The sample comprises some 94,000 clones, approximately 89% of which are singletons, and roughly 5.2% rests with the top ten. The material was peripheral blood, obtained 28 days after the second AZD1222 dose. All receptors derive from an adult who received the AZD1222 COVID-19 vaccine. Both conserved end residues are part of each CDR3. D genes are given only for firm matches. Clone size is shown for a subset of rows, as once, few, many or a class of expanded clone.

v_call: TRBV12-3/TRBV12-4
cdr3_length: 13
j_call: TRBJ1-1
clone_size: .
d_call: .
cdr3_aa: CASNTGWGVEAFF
cdr3_nt: TGTGCCAGCAACACCGGCTGGGGGGTCGAAGCTTTCTTT

v_call: TRBV3-1/TRBV3-2
cdr3_length: 15
j_call: TRBJ2-2
clone_size: .
d_call: TRBD1
cdr3_aa: CASSPWDRVPGELFF
cdr3_nt: TGTGCCAGCAGCCCTTGGGACAGGGTTCCCGGGGAGCTGTTTTTT

v_call: TRBV27
cdr3_length: 13
j_call: TRBJ1-2
clone_size: .
d_call: .
cdr3_aa: CASSLQNNYGYTF
cdr3_nt: TGTGCCAGCAGTTTACAAAATAACTATGGCTACACCTTC

v_call: TRBV21-1
cdr3_length: 15
j_call: TRBJ1-6
clone_size: .
d_call: .
cdr3_aa: CALWGQVYHNSPLHF
cdr3_nt: TGTGCCTTGTGGGGACAGGTGTATCATAATTCACCCCTCCACTTT

v_call: TRBV6-5
cdr3_length: 15
j_call: TRBJ1-3
clone_size: .
d_call: .
cdr3_aa: CASSYSEGTGNTIYF
cdr3_nt: TGTGCCAGCAGTTACTCCGAGGGGACTGGAAACACCATATATTTT

v_call: TRBV5-1
cdr3_length: 17
j_call: TRBJ2-1
clone_size: .
d_call: .
cdr3_aa: CASSFGEGGNLLDEQFF
cdr3_nt: TGCGCCAGCAGCTTCGGGGAAGGAGGGAACTTATTGGATGAGCAGTTCTTC

v_call: TRBV25-1
cdr3_length: 16
j_call: TRBJ1-5
clone_size: once
d_call: .
cdr3_aa: CASSPTGRGSNQPQHF
cdr3_nt: TGTGCCAGCAGTCCAACAGGGAGGGGTAGCAATCAGCCCCAGCATTTT

v_call: TRBV4-1
cdr3_length: 13
j_call: TRBJ1-1
clone_size: few
d_call: TRBD1
cdr3_aa: CASKDRANTEAFF
cdr3_nt: TGCGCCAGCAAGGACAGGGCGAACACTGAAGCTTTCTTT

v_call: TRBV5-1
cdr3_length: 12
j_call: TRBJ1-6
clone_size: once
d_call: .
cdr3_aa: CASSSGDSPLHF
cdr3_nt: TGCGCCAGCAGTTCGGGGGATTCACCCCTCCACTTT

v_call: TRBV6-4
cdr3_length: 13
j_call: TRBJ2-3
clone_size: .
d_call: TRBD2
cdr3_aa: CASSGTSRDTQYF
cdr3_nt: TGTGCCAGCAGCGGGACTAGTCGAGATACGCAGTATTTT

v_call: TRBV7-6
cdr3_length: 15
j_call: TRBJ1-5
clone_size: once
d_call: TRBD1
cdr3_aa: CASSSETGLHQPQHF
cdr3_nt: TGTGCCAGCAGCTCGGAGACAGGGTTGCATCAGCCCCAGCATTTT

v_call: TRBV5-4
cdr3_length: 17
j_call: TRBJ2-3
clone_size: .
d_call: TRBD2
cdr3_aa: CASSLGSGGALTDTQYF
cdr3_nt: TGTGCCAGCAGCTTGGGGAGCGGGGGGGCGTTAACAGATACGCAGTATTTT

v_call: TRBV14
cdr3_length: 13
j_call: TRBJ2-7
clone_size: .
d_call: .
cdr3_aa: CASSQPQGYEQYF
cdr3_nt: TGTGCCAGCAGCCAACCGCAGGGTTACGAGCAGTACTTC

v_call: TRBV4-2
cdr3_length: 16
j_call: TRBJ2-2
clone_size: .
d_call: TRBD2
cdr3_aa: CASSITSGEYTGELFF
cdr3_nt: TGTGCCAGCAGCATCACTAGCGGGGAGTACACCGGGGAGCTGTTTTTT

v_call: TRBV7-2
cdr3_length: 14
j_call: TRBJ2-3
clone_size: .
d_call: .
cdr3_aa: CASSQSRGAGTQYF
cdr3_nt: TGTGCCAGCAGCCAATCCCGGGGGGCGGGTACGCAGTATTTT

v_call: TRBV28
cdr3_length: 18
j_call: TRBJ1-5
clone_size: .
d_call: .
cdr3_aa: CASSYHRDNGGSNQPQHF
cdr3_nt: TGTGCCAGCAGTTACCACCGGGACAACGGGGGTAGCAATCAGCCCCAGCATTTT

v_call: TRBV29-1
cdr3_length: 10
j_call: TRBJ1-2
clone_size: .
d_call: .
cdr3_aa: CSVDSYGYTF
cdr3_nt: TGCAGCGTTGACAGCTATGGCTACACCTTC

v_call: TRBV7-2
cdr3_length: 15
j_call: TRBJ1-1
clone_size: .
d_call: .
cdr3_aa: CASSLRGRGDTEAFF
cdr3_nt: TGTGCCAGCAGCTTACGGGGCAGGGGTGACACTGAAGCTTTCTTT

v_call: TRBV6-2/TRBV6-3
cdr3_length: 14
j_call: TRBJ2-7
clone_size: .
d_call: .
cdr3_aa: CASSYATESYEQYF
cdr3_nt: TGTGCCAGCAGTTATGCGACAGAGTCCTACGAGCAGTACTTC

v_call: TRBV5-1
cdr3_length: 16
j_call: TRBJ1-2
clone_size: .
d_call: .
cdr3_aa: CASSLAGSGKLYGYTF
cdr3_nt: TGCGCCAGCAGCTTGGCCGGGTCAGGGAAACTCTATGGCTACACCTTC

v_call: TRBV7-8
cdr3_length: 16
j_call: TRBJ2-2
clone_size: .
d_call: .
cdr3_aa: CASSLEGDANTGELFF
cdr3_nt: TGTGCCAGCAGCTTAGAAGGGGACGCGAACACCGGGGAGCTGTTTTTT

v_call: TRBV3-1/TRBV3-2
cdr3_length: 15
j_call: TRBJ1-1
clone_size: .
d_call: .
cdr3_aa: CASSQGPSGSPEAFF
cdr3_nt: TGTGCCAGCAGCCAAGGGCCCTCAGGATCTCCTGAAGCTTTCTTT

v_call: TRBV27
cdr3_length: 15
j_call: TRBJ1-5
clone_size: .
d_call: .
cdr3_aa: CASSPGRGSNQPQHF
cdr3_nt: TGTGCCAGCAGTCCGGGACGGGGTAGCAATCAGCCCCAGCATTTT

v_call: TRBV19
cdr3_length: 14
j_call: TRBJ2-7
clone_size: .
d_call: TRBD1
cdr3_aa: CASRPTGGRYEQYF
cdr3_nt: TGTGCCAGTAGGCCGACAGGGGGTCGCTACGAGCAGTACTTC

v_call: TRBV6-6
cdr3_length: 16
j_call: TRBJ2-1
clone_size: .
d_call: TRBD2
cdr3_aa: CASNDVWRGDQPGQFF
cdr3_nt: TGTGCCAGCAATGATGTCTGGCGGGGGGATCAGCCGGGGCAGTTCTTC

v_call: TRBV4-3
cdr3_length: 15
j_call: TRBJ1-4
clone_size: .
d_call: TRBD1
cdr3_aa: CASSQDGTGGEKLFF
cdr3_nt: TGCGCCAGCAGCCAAGATGGGACAGGAGGGGAAAAACTGTTTTTT

v_call: TRBV7-3
cdr3_length: 19
j_call: TRBJ2-1
clone_size: .
d_call: TRBD2
cdr3_aa: CASSRGGTSGGEKDNEQFF
cdr3_nt: TGTGCCAGCAGCCGTGGAGGGACTAGCGGGGGGGAGAAAGACAATGAGCAGTTCTTC

v_call: TRBV12-3/TRBV12-4
cdr3_length: 12
j_call: TRBJ1-2
clone_size: .
d_call: .
cdr3_aa: CASSLGGTGYTF
cdr3_nt: TGTGCCAGCAGTTTAGGAGGGACTGGCTACACCTTC

v_call: TRBV5-4
cdr3_length: 15
j_call: TRBJ2-2
clone_size: .
d_call: TRBD1
cdr3_aa: CASSSGTGGTGELFF
cdr3_nt: TGTGCCAGCAGCTCCGGGACAGGGGGGACCGGGGAGCTGTTTTTT

v_call: TRBV7-8
cdr3_length: 17
j_call: TRBJ1-1
clone_size: .
d_call: .
cdr3_aa: CASSLDREVGGWTEAFF
cdr3_nt: TGTGCCAGCAGCTTAGACAGGGAGGTGGGAGGGTGGACTGAAGCTTTCTTT

v_call: TRBV5-4
cdr3_length: 13
j_call: TRBJ1-1
clone_size: .
d_call: .
cdr3_aa: CASSQDQGTEAFF
cdr3_nt: TGTGCCAGCAGCCAGGATCAGGGGACTGAAGCTTTCTTT

v_call: TRBV19
cdr3_length: 13
j_call: TRBJ1-1
clone_size: .
d_call: .
cdr3_aa: CASSGHLNTEAFF
cdr3_nt: TGTGCCAGTAGTGGCCACTTGAACACTGAAGCTTTCTTT

v_call: TRBV5-1
cdr3_length: 15
j_call: TRBJ1-1
clone_size: .
d_call: .
cdr3_aa: CASSLVAEMNTEAFF
cdr3_nt: TGCGCCAGCAGCTTGGTTGCGGAAATGAACACTGAAGCTTTCTTT

v_call: TRBV27
cdr3_length: 14
j_call: TRBJ2-3
clone_size: .
d_call: .
cdr3_aa: CASSQIGGTDTQYF
cdr3_nt: TGTGCCAGCAGCCAAATAGGAGGCACAGATACGCAGTATTTT

v_call: TRBV2
cdr3_length: 11
j_call: TRBJ1-4
clone_size: .
d_call: .
cdr3_aa: CASSPERKLFF
cdr3_nt: TGTGCCAGCAGCCCGGAACGTAAACTGTTTTTT

v_call: TRBV27
cdr3_length: 15
j_call: TRBJ2-5
clone_size: .
d_call: TRBD1
cdr3_aa: CASSFLDRGFETQYF
cdr3_nt: TGTGCCAGCAGTTTTCTAGACAGGGGATTCGAGACCCAGTACTTC

v_call: TRBV6-5
cdr3_length: 16
j_call: TRBJ2-1
clone_size: .
d_call: TRBD2
cdr3_aa: CASSYQLAGIYNEQFF
cdr3_nt: TGTGCCAGCAGTTACCAACTAGCGGGGATTTACAATGAGCAGTTCTTC

v_call: TRBV7-9
cdr3_length: 13
j_call: TRBJ1-6
clone_size: few
d_call: .
cdr3_aa: CASSLEGNSPLHF
cdr3_nt: TGTGCCAGCAGCTTAGAGGGAAATTCACCCCTCCACTTT

v_call: TRBV5-1
cdr3_length: 14
j_call: TRBJ2-3
clone_size: .
d_call: .
cdr3_aa: CASSLLPGTDTQYF
cdr3_nt: TGCGCCAGCAGCTTGTTACCGGGGACAGATACGCAGTATTTT

v_call: TRBV28
cdr3_length: 16
j_call: TRBJ1-5
clone_size: .
d_call: .
cdr3_aa: CASSEEDRGRYQPQHF
cdr3_nt: TGTGCCAGCTCCGAAGAGGACAGAGGGAGATATCAGCCCCAGCATTTT

v_call: TRBV6-1
cdr3_length: 15
j_call: TRBJ2-3
clone_size: .
d_call: TRBD1
cdr3_aa: CASSESQGRTDTQYF
cdr3_nt: TGTGCCAGCAGTGAATCACAGGGGCGCACAGATACGCAGTATTTT

v_call: TRBV4-2
cdr3_length: 17
j_call: TRBJ2-2
clone_size: .
d_call: TRBD1
cdr3_aa: CASSLRQGTTNTGELFF
cdr3_nt: TGTGCCAGCAGCCTAAGACAGGGGACAACGAACACCGGGGAGCTGTTTTTT

v_call: TRBV4-1
cdr3_length: 19
j_call: TRBJ2-6
clone_size: .
d_call: .
cdr3_aa: CASSQAGAGGKSGANVLTF
cdr3_nt: TGCGCCAGCAGCCAAGCGGGGGCAGGGGGGAAATCTGGGGCCAACGTCCTGACTTTC

v_call: TRBV6-2/TRBV6-3
cdr3_length: 13
j_call: TRBJ1-2
clone_size: .
d_call: .
cdr3_aa: CASSFTGAYGYTF
cdr3_nt: TGTGCCAGCAGTTTCACCGGGGCATATGGCTACACCTTC

v_call: TRBV4-3
cdr3_length: 16
j_call: TRBJ2-2
clone_size: .
d_call: .
cdr3_aa: CASSQVGQANTGELFF
cdr3_nt: TGCGCCAGCAGCCAAGTGGGGCAGGCGAACACCGGGGAGCTGTTTTTT

v_call: TRBV29-1
cdr3_length: 15
j_call: TRBJ2-5
clone_size: .
d_call: TRBD2
cdr3_aa: CSVKGRLAVQETQYF
cdr3_nt: TGCAGCGTCAAAGGGCGTCTAGCGGTACAAGAGACCCAGTACTTC

v_call: TRBV9
cdr3_length: 14
j_call: TRBJ1-2
clone_size: .
d_call: .
cdr3_aa: CASSVSRVNYGYTF
cdr3_nt: TGTGCCAGCAGCGTTTCTCGAGTTAACTATGGCTACACCTTC

v_call: TRBV24-1
cdr3_length: 13
j_call: TRBJ1-5
clone_size: .
d_call: .
cdr3_aa: CATAGASGQPQHF
cdr3_nt: TGTGCCACCGCTGGCGCCTCCGGACAGCCCCAGCATTTT

v_call: TRBV7-6
cdr3_length: 18
j_call: TRBJ1-4
clone_size: few
d_call: TRBD1
cdr3_aa: CASSLSSRYGTGSEKLFF
cdr3_nt: TGTGCCAGCAGCTTAAGTTCGCGGTACGGGACAGGGAGCGAAAAACTGTTTTTT

v_call: TRBV9
cdr3_length: 16
j_call: TRBJ1-1
clone_size: .
d_call: TRBD1
cdr3_aa: CASSHGQGSLNTEAFF
cdr3_nt: TGTGCCAGCAGTCATGGACAGGGAAGCTTAAACACTGAAGCTTTCTTT

v_call: TRBV2
cdr3_length: 12
j_call: TRBJ2-5
clone_size: .
d_call: .
cdr3_aa: CASVDVQETQYF
cdr3_nt: TGTGCCAGCGTGGACGTACAAGAGACCCAGTACTTC

v_call: TRBV12-3/TRBV12-4
cdr3_length: 12
j_call: TRBJ2-5
clone_size: .
d_call: .
cdr3_aa: CASSPHGETQYF
cdr3_nt: TGTGCCAGCAGTCCACACGGTGAGACCCAGTACTTC

v_call: TRBV4-1
cdr3_length: 16
j_call: TRBJ1-6
clone_size: .
d_call: .
cdr3_aa: CASSQRSSSYNSPLHF
cdr3_nt: TGCGCCAGCAGCCAACGCTCCAGCTCCTATAATTCACCCCTCCACTTT

v_call: TRBV28
cdr3_length: 14
j_call: TRBJ1-1
clone_size: few
d_call: .
cdr3_aa: CASSLRFGETEAFF
cdr3_nt: TGTGCCAGCAGTTTACGGTTCGGGGAAACTGAAGCTTTCTTT

v_call: TRBV4-1
cdr3_length: 15
j_call: TRBJ2-1
clone_size: .
d_call: .
cdr3_aa: CASSQDRGPYNEQFF
cdr3_nt: TGCGCCAGCAGCCAAGATCGCGGACCCTACAATGAGCAGTTCTTC

v_call: TRBV7-6
cdr3_length: 13
j_call: TRBJ1-6
clone_size: once
d_call: .
cdr3_aa: CATRTSPNSPLHF
cdr3_nt: TGTGCCACCAGGACAAGCCCCAATTCACCCCTCCACTTT